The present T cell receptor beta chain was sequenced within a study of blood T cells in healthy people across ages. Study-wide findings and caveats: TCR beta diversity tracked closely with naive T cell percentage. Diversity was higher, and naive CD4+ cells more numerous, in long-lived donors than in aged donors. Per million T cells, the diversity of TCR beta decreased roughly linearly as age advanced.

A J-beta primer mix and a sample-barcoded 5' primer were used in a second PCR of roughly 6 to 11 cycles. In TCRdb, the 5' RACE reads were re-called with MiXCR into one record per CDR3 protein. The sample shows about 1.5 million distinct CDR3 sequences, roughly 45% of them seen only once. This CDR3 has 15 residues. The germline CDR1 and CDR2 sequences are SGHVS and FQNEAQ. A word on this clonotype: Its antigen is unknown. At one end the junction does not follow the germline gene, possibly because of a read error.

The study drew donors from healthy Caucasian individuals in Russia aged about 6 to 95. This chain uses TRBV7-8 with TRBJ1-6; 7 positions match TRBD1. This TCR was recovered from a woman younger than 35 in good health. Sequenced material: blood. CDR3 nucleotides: TGTGCCAGCCAGGGGGTTGGGGAGAGAGATTCACCCCCCCACTTT. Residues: CASQGVGERDSPPHF.